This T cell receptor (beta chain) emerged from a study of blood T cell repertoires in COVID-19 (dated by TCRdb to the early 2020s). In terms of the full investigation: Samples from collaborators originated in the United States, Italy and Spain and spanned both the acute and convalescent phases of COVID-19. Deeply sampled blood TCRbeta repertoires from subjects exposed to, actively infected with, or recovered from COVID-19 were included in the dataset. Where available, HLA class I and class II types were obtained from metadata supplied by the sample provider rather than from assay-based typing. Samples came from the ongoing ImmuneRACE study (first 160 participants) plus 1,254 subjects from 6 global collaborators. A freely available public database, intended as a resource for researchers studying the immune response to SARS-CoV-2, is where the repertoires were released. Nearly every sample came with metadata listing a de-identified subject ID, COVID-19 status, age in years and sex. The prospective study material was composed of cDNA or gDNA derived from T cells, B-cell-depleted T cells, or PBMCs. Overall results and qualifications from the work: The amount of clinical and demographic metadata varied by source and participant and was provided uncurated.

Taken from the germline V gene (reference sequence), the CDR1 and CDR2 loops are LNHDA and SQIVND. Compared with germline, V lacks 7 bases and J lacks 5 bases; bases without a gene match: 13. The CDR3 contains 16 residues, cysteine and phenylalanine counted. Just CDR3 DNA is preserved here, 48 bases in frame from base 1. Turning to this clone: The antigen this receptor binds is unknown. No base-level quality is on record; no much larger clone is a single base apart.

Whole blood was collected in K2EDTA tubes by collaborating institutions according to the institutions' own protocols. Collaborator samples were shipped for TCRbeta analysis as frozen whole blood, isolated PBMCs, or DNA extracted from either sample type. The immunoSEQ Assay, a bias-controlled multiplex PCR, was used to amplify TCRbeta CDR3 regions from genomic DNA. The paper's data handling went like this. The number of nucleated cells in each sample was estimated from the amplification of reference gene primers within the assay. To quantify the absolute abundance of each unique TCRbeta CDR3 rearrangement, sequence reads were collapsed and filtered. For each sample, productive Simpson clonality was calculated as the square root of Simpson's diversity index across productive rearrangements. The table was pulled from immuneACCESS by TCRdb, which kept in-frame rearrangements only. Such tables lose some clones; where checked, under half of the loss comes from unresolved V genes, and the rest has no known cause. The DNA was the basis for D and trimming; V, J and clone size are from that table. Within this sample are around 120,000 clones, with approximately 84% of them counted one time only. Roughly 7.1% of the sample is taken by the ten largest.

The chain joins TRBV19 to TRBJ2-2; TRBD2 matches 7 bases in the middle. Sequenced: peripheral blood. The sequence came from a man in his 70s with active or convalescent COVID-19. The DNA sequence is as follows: TGTGCCAGTATGATGGGGGGGTTGGCTGGAACCGGGGAGCTGTTTTTT. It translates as CASMMGGLAGTGELFF. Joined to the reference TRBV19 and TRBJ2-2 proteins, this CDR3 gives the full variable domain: DGGITQSPKYLFRKEGQNVTLSCEQNLNHDAMYWYRQDPGQGLRLIYYSQIVNDFQKGDIAEGYSVSREKKESFPLTVTSAQKNPTAFYLCASMMGGLAGTGELFFGEGSRLTVL.